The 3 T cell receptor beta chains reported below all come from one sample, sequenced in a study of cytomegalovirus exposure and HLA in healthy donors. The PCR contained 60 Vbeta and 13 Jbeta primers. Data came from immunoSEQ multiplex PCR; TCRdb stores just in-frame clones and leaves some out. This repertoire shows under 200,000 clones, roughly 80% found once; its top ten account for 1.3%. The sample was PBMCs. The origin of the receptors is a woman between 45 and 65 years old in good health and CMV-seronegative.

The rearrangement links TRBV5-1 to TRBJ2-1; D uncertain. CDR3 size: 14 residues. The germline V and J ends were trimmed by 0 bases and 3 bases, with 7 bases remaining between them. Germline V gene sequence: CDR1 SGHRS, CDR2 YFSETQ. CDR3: CASSLGPLYNEQFF. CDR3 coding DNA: TGCGCCAGCAGCTTGGGGCCTCTCTACAATGAGCAGTTCTTC.

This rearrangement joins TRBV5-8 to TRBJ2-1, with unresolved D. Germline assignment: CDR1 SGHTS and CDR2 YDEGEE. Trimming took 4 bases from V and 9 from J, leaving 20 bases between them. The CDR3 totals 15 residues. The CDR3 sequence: CASSPNPLGTREQFF. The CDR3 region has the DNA TGTGCCAGCAGCCCCAACCCCCTAGGAACCCGTGAGCAGTTCTTC. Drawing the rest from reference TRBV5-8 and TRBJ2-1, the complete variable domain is EAGVTQSPTHLIKTRGQQATLRCSPISGHTSVYWYQQALGLGLQFLLWYDEGEERNRGNFPPRFSGRQFPNYSSELNVNALELEDSALYLCASSPNPLGTREQFFGPGTRLTVL.

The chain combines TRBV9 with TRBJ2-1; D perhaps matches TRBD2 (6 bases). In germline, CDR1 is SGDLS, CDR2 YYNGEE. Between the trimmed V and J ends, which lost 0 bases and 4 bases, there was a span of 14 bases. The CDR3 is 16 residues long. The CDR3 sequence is CASSVVGSGSYNEQFF. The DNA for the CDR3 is TGTGCCAGCAGCGTAGTTGGGAGCGGGTCGTACAATGAGCAGTTCTTC.